What follows are 26 T cell receptor beta chains derived from one specimen sequenced in a study of blood T cells in healthy people across ages. A second 7 to 11 cycle PCR used barcoded and J-beta primers. TCRdb processed the 5' RACE reads anew with MiXCR; each CDR3 protein has one entry. Of hundreds of thousands of distinct CDR3 sequences listed, roughly 32% are singletons. Specimen: blood. The receptors shown here come from a woman at least 80 years old in good health.

This clonotype was observed many times. The chain joins TRBV20-1 to TRBJ2-1; 12 bases line up with TRBD2. The CDR3 is 15 amino acids. J was trimmed by 4 bases and V by 5 bases; bases with no gene match: 6. Per the germline V gene, CDR1 is DFQATT and CDR2 is SNEGSKA (reference sequence). DNA of the CDR3: TGCAGTGCTTGGACCCTAGCGGGGGGGTACAATGAGCAGTTCTTC. It encodes CSAWTLAGGYNEQFF.

CDR3 in amino acids: CASSERLSSGELFF. CDR3 nucleotides: TGTGCCAGCAGTGAACGCCTTTCCTCCGGGGAGCTGTTTTTT. J is TRBJ2-2 and V is TRBV2; no clear D. CDR1 and CDR2 (germline): SNHLY, FYNNEI. Trimming pared 2 bases from V and 6 bases from J, leaving 10 bases between. CDR3 size: 14 residues.

The gene calls are TRBV20-1 and TRBJ2-2, with TRBD1 matching over 7 bases. This CDR3 spans 16 amino acids. Germline CDR1 and CDR2: DFQATT and SNEGSKA (reference sequence). V gave up 2 bases and J gave up 2 bases; unmatched junction bases: 8. The CDR3 here is CSARPTYRGNTGELFF. CDR3 bases: TGCAGTGCTAGACCGACATACAGGGGTAACACCGGGGAGCTGTTTTTT.

This clonotype has just a few counts. The chain's CDR3 is CASRRIGGAYNEQYF. CDR3 nucleotide sequence: TGTGCCAGCAGAAGAATCGGGGGGGCTTACAATGAGCAGTACTTC. This chain uses TRBV7-2 with TRBJ2-7, with 8 bases matching TRBD2. Losses at the gene ends were 6 bases for V and 7 bases for J; bases not matched to a gene: 14. The CDR3 sequence is 15 residues long. Germline CDR1 is SGHTA and CDR2 is FQGNSA.

The table lists this clonotype with a count of one. At one end the junction does not follow the germline gene, possibly because of a read error. CDR3 bases: TGTGCCAGCAGCCTAGGGGGGAGGCCAGATACGCGGTATTTT. It translates to CASSLGGRPDTRYF. The J gene is TRBJ2-3, the V gene TRBV6-1; D possibly matches TRBD1 or TRBD2 (6 bases each). The CDR3 contains 14 residues. The germline gives CDR1 MNHNS, CDR2 SASEGT.

This clonotype was seen only a few times. A read error is possible here, since a much larger clone lies one base away. J is TRBJ2-7 and V is TRBV7-2, with 8 bases lining up with TRBD2. CDR1 and CDR2 from the germline V gene are SGHTA and FQGNSA. This CDR3 comprises 16 residues. J was trimmed by 7 bases and V by 6 bases; bases with no gene match: 17. DNA for the CDR3: TGTGCCAGCAGGTATACTAGCGGATCGAGGACACATGAGCAGTACTTC. Amino acids: CASRYTSGSRTHEQYF.

Regarding this clonotype: A much more abundant neighbour one base away suggests this may be a read error. This chain joins TRBV20-1 and TRBJ2-1; D possibly corresponds to TRBD1 (5 bases). The assigned J gene may be wrong: the sequence end matches TRBJ2-7 better. This CDR3 has 14 residues. CDR1 and CDR2 from the germline V gene are DFQATT and SNEGSKA (reference sequence). The CDR3 loop is CSATGKGPYNEQYF. CDR3 bases: TGCAGTGCTACGGGCAAGGGGCCCTACAATGAGCAGTACTTC.

On this clonotype: Just one base apart from a much larger clone, this may be a read error. J is TRBJ2-5 and V is TRBV20-1; 9 bases are shared with TRBD2. V lost 2 bases and J lost 2; bases outside the gene matches: 12. The CDR3 length is 17 residues. The germline gives CDR1 DFQATT, CDR2 SNEGSKA (reference sequence). The CDR3 here is CSARWLRGGREQETQYF. CDR3 coding DNA: TGCAGTGCTAGATGGCTGCGGGGGGGCCGGGAGCAAGAGACCCAGTACTTC.

This clonotype occurred many times. J is TRBJ2-7 and V is TRBV10-3; TRBD1 agrees at 10 bases. This CDR3 is 17 amino acids long. Germline lookup yields CDR1 ENHRY and CDR2 SYGVKD. The J segment lost 5 bases and the V segment lost 5 bases, leaving 15 bases of the junction unmatched. The CDR3 DNA follows: TGTGCCATCAGTCCGGGACAGGGGTCCCACATCGGAAACGAGCAGTACTTC. This codes for CAISPGQGSHIGNEQYF.

Ten or more counts support this clonotype. V usage is TRBV21-1 and J usage is TRBJ2-5. TRBV21-1 is a listed pseudogene. The CDR3 extends over 14 amino acids. CDR3 nucleotide sequence: TGTGCCAGCGGATCCTTGATGACCCGAGAGACCCAGTACTTC. Protein: CASGSLMTRETQYF.

This sequence joins TRBV4-1 and TRBJ1-2; 7 bases align to TRBD1. The V segment lost 1 base and the J segment 4 bases; nucleotides outside the gene matches: 3. Germline V gene data show CDR1 as MGHRA and CDR2 as YSYEKL. The CDR3 runs to 14 residues. The CDR3 region has the DNA TGCGCCAGCAGCCAAGCTGACAGGGCCTATGGCTACACCTTC. Translation: CASSQADRAYGYTF.

This clonotype was seen at least ten times. The rearrangement joins TRBV7-9 to TRBJ2-3, with 11 bases lining up with TRBD2. The V gene's germline CDR1 is SEHNR and CDR2 FQNEAQ (reference sequence). The CDR3 totals 16 residues. V was pared by 4 bases and J by 2 bases, with 5 bases of the junction left unmatched. CDR3 residues: CASSSPTSGATDTQYF. As DNA, the CDR3 is TGTGCCAGCAGCTCGCCGACTAGCGGGGCCACAGATACGCAGTATTTT.

The chain employs TRBV6-1 and TRBJ2-7; 9 bases map to TRBD1. The CDR3 has 17 amino acids. Germline lookup yields CDR1 MNHNS and CDR2 SASEGT. The V gene end was trimmed by 3 bases and the J gene end by 3 bases; junction bases not matched to a gene: 12. The CDR3 reads CASSDPRGTGISYEQYF. The CDR3 DNA reads TGTGCCAGCAGTGACCCCCGAGGGACAGGGATTAGCTACGAGCAGTACTTC.

This clonotype was picked up a small number of times. The J gene is TRBJ1-1, the V gene TRBV6-6; 9 bases align to TRBD1. This CDR3 comprises 16 residues. The germline gives CDR1 MNHNY, CDR2 SVGAGI (reference sequence). J was trimmed by 6 bases and V by 4 bases; bases with no gene match: 12. Written as DNA, the CDR3 is TGTGCCAGCAGTTCCCCGGGACAGGGATCGGACGCTGAAGCTTTCTTT. This codes for CASSSPGQGSDAEAFF.

A single count supports this clonotype. The chain recombines TRBV12-3 or TRBV12-4 with TRBJ1-2, with D hard to call. V was cut by 6 bases and J by 8 bases, with 16 bases left in between. This CDR3 is 13 amino acids long. The CDR3 here is CASSFDSPGGYTF. CDR3 nucleotides: TGTGCCAGCAGCTTCGACTCTCCGGGCGGCTACACCTTC.

For this clonotype: A read error may be the cause here, since a much bigger clone is one base away. In DNA, the CDR3 is TGTACCAGCAGCTTAGCGACCGAGGAGGGCTACACCTTC. Translated, it gives CTSSLATEEGYTF. The chain links TRBV7-9 to TRBJ1-2; D ambiguous. Germline CDR1 and CDR2: SEHNR and FQNEAQ (reference sequence). The CDR3 has 13 amino acids. Filled out from reference TRBV7-9 and TRBJ1-2, the complete variable domain reads DTGVSQNPRHKITKRGQNVTFRCDPISEHNRLYWYRQTLGQGPEFLTYFQNEAQLEKSRLLSDRFSAERPKGSFSTLEIQRTEQGDSAMYLCTSSLATEEGYTFGSGTRLTVV.

This clonotype has only a few counts. This chain uses TRBV28 with TRBJ2-5, with D maybe TRBD1 (8 bases). Trimming left V 7 bases short and J 3 bases short, with 12 bases between. This CDR3 has 13 residues. Germline CDR1 reads MDHEN; CDR2 reads SYDVKM. The CDR3 spells CASNRGGEETQYF. The CDR3 DNA is TGTGCCAGCAACAGGGGGGGGGAAGAGACCCAGTACTTC.

This clonotype has at least ten counts. The chain has TRBV12-3 or TRBV12-4 and TRBJ1-2, with a weak D call TRBD1 (6 bases). The CDR3 is 12 residues long. V shed 4 bases and J shed 7 bases, with 10 bases lying between them. This CDR3 reads CASSSTGSGYTF. CDR3 coding DNA: TGTGCCAGCAGTTCAACAGGGTCTGGCTACACCTTC.

This clonotype was detected ten times or more. This chain connects TRBV24-1 to TRBJ2-3; D is undetermined. Trimming took off 3 bases at V and 5 bases at J, with 11 bases between the two ends. Germline V CDR1 and CDR2: KGHDR, SFDVKD. The CDR3 contains 14 residues. CDR3 sequence: CATSDATYGDTQYF. The CDR3 DNA is TGTGCCACCAGTGATGCCACCTACGGAGATACGCAGTATTTT.

This clonotype was counted ten times or more. The rearrangement uses TRBV20-1 and TRBJ2-5; TRBD2 agrees at 16 bases. The CDR3 consists of 16 residues. Germline V gene lookup returns CDR1 DFQATT and CDR2 SNEGSKA (reference sequence). V lost 3 bases, J lost 4 bases, and 5 bases stayed unmatched. The CDR3 bases are TGCAGTGCTAGGGGACTAGCGGGGGGGCCGATAGAGACCCAGTACTTC. Translated, it gives CSARGLAGGPIETQYF.

This clonotype was picked up many times. The CDR3 is CASSGGWGLQTQYF. As DNA, the CDR3 is TGTGCCAGCAGCGGGGGATGGGGCCTCCAGACCCAGTACTTC. The chain combines TRBV11-2 with TRBJ2-5, with D perhaps TRBD1 or TRBD2 (5 bases each). The CDR3 consists of 14 residues. Trimming took off 5 bases at V and 6 bases at J, with 16 bases between the two ends. Germline CDR1 and CDR2: SGHAT and FQNNGV.

The chain uses TRBV20-1 and TRBJ1-3; 7 positions agree with TRBD1. Germline values: CDR1 DFQATT, CDR2 SNEGSKA (reference sequence). The CDR3 has 14 amino acids. The ends lost 3 bases at V and 4 bases at J; junction bases unmatched: 6. The CDR3 nucleotides read TGCAGTGCTAGGGAAGGGGGCAAGGGAAACACCATATATTTT. As protein: CSAREGGKGNTIYF.

This chain links TRBV5-5 with TRBJ2-3, with TRBD2 as a possible D gene (6 bases). V lost 4 bases, J lost 1 base, and 13 bases lay in between. CDR1 SGHKS and CDR2 YYEKEE come from the germline V gene (reference sequence). The CDR3 is 15 residues long. In DNA, the CDR3 is TGTGCCAGCAGCCAGGAGGGGATGGGCACAGATACGCAGTATTTT. Amino acids: CASSQEGMGTDTQYF.

The J gene is TRBJ2-7, the V gene TRBV20-1; 11 positions match TRBD2. This CDR3 is 14 amino acids long. Germline V lookup: CDR1 DFQATT, CDR2 SNEGSKA (reference sequence). Germline trimming cut 2 bases from V and 4 bases from J; bases unmatched to any gene: 4. The CDR3 here is CSARPTSGRYEQYF. The CDR3 bases are TGCAGTGCTAGACCTACTAGCGGGAGATACGAGCAGTACTTC.

On this clonotype: A read error may explain this, as a much larger clone is one base away. The DNA is left out, because the CDR3 cannot be placed on it with certainty; the CDR3 is given as TCRdb lists it. The chain employs TRBV11-2 and TRBJ2-6. Counting both end residues, the CDR3 totals 16 amino acids. Germline CDR1 is SGHAT and CDR2 is FQNNGV. CDR3 region: CASSLGVGSGANVRTF.

CDR3 sequence (DNA): TGCGCCAGCAGCACACCGGACAGGGCAGGAGAGACCCAGTACTTC. It specifies CASSTPDRAGETQYF. The chain has TRBV5-1 and TRBJ2-5; the match to TRBD1 covers 8 bases. The V and J ends lost 4 bases and 4 bases, in that order; junction bases with no gene match: 9. The CDR3 length is 15 residues. The germline V gene has CDR1 SGHRS and CDR2 YFSETQ. Supplemented by reference TRBV5-1 and TRBJ2-5, the full variable domain reads KAGVTQTPRYLIKTRGQQVTLSCSPISGHRSVSWYQQTPGQGLQFLFEYFSETQRNKGNFPGRFSGRQFSNSRSEMNVSTLELGDSALYLCASSTPDRAGETQYFGPGTRLLVL.